The 3 T cell receptor beta chains below come from one sample, sequenced in a study of tumor-infiltrating lymphocytes in primary liver carcinoma. TCR beta cDNA was made from 400 to 500 ng total RNA with a constant-region primer. Libraries for TCR beta were built through three nested multiplex PCR rounds, which together made up a slightly modified ARM-PCR procedure. The first two PCR rounds used TRBV1-TRBV30 forward primers with a C-beta reverse primer, around 10 cycles each. One entry per CDR3 protein, called by TCRdb with MiXCR from the multiplex PCR reads. The sample lists about 190,000 distinct CDR3 sequences; roughly 80% were seen once. Unsorted bulk tissue (20-30 mg) underwent RNA and DNA co-extraction. Sample: tumor tissue from primary liver carcinoma. The receptors stem from a man aged 35 to 55 with primary liver carcinoma and hepatitis B virus infection.

Of note for this clonotype: The junction departs from the called germline gene at one end, perhaps through a read error. This rearrangement joins TRBV4-1 to TRBJ2-7, with TRBD2 identical over 13 bases. CDR1 MGHRA and CDR2 YSYEKL come from the germline V gene. The CDR3 covers 17 residues. The CDR3 sequence is CAGSQERTSGSIYEQYF. The DNA for the CDR3 is TGCGCCGGCAGCCAAGAAAGGACTAGCGGGAGTATATACGAGCAGTACTTC.

In this sample, this clonotype turned up once. Relative to the germline gene, one junction end is altered; a read error may explain this. The rearrangement uses TRBV7-9 and TRBJ1-6; 9 nucleotides line up with TRBD1. CDR1 SEHNR and CDR2 FQNEAQ come from the germline V gene (reference sequence). CDR3 length: 14 residues. DNA of the CDR3: TGTGCCAGCAGCTTCAGGACAGGGGATTCACGCCTCCACTTT. It yields the protein CASSFRTGDSRLHF.

A word on this clonotype: Mismatch with germline at one junction end may stem from a read error. The chain recombines TRBV29-1 with TRBJ2-2; D possibly uses TRBD1 or TRBD2 (5 bases each). CDR3 length equals 14 residues. Germline values: CDR1 SQVTM, CDR2 ANQGSEA. The CDR3 nucleotides are TGCAGCGTCTTCAGTCCGGGACCCACCGAGGAGCTGTTTTTT. This gives the protein CSVFSPGPTEELFF.